These 26 T cell receptor beta chains were all obtained from the same sample, sequenced in a study of T-cell reconstitution after alpha-beta-depleted transplantation in children. Using unique molecular identifiers, the investigators prepared the TCRbeta library. Each CDR3 protein is one row after TCRdb ran MiXCR on the PCR reads. This table holds approximately 500,000 distinct CDR3 sequences, about 10% found once. The starting material was PBMCs, obtained before TCRalphabeta/CD19-depleted stem cell transplant. The receptor set was obtained from a child aged 2 to 10 with inherited bone marrow failure, due to receive a stem cell transplant.

The table lists this clonotype with many counts. DNA for the CDR3: TGCGCCAGCAGCCCCGGGACAGGGGGCAACATCGTAGCCAAAAACATTCAGTACTTC. Translating gives CASSPGTGGNIVAKNIQYF. This chain links TRBV4-3 with TRBJ2-4; 12 bases map to TRBD1. The CDR3 extends over 19 amino acids. V gave up 4 bases and J gave up 0 bases; unmatched junction bases: 10. Germline V gives CDR1 LGHNA, CDR2 YSLEER.

This clonotype was seen ten or more times. This chain links TRBV12-3 or TRBV12-4 with TRBJ2-2; 11 bases match TRBD2. The CDR3 loop spans 14 amino acids. J lost 7 bases, V lost 5 bases, and 3 bases had no gene match. In DNA form, the CDR3 reads TGTGCCAGCAGTACTAGCGGGAGCGGCGGGGAGCTGTTTTTT. It is translated as CASSTSGSGGELFF.

This clonotype was seen at least ten times. The V gene is TRBV29-1, the J gene TRBJ2-1, with 7 positions matching TRBD1. V lost 3 bases and J lost 9; bases outside the gene matches: 8. Germline V gene lookup returns CDR1 SQVTM and CDR2 ANQGSEA. This CDR3 region has 13 residues. CDR3 in DNA: TGCAGCGTTGATGAGGGGGCGGATAGTGAGCAGTTCTTC. This sequence encodes CSVDEGADSEQFF.

CDR3 protein: CSARSRTGHLGELFF. The DNA of the CDR3 is TGCAGTGCCCGAAGCAGGACAGGGCATCTCGGGGAGCTGTTTTTT. The rearrangement links TRBV20-1 to TRBJ2-2, with 8 bases matching TRBD1. Germline V gene data show CDR1 as DFQATT and CDR2 as SNEGSKA (reference sequence). The CDR3 consists of 15 residues. The V segment lost 6 bases and the J segment 7 bases; nucleotides outside the gene matches: 13.

As regards this clonotype: A much larger clone lies a single base off, so this may be a read error. The rearrangement links TRBV12-3 or TRBV12-4 to TRBJ1-1, with D maybe TRBD1 (6 bases). V was trimmed by 6 bases and J by 1 base, leaving 15 bases between them. There are 15 residues in the CDR3. The CDR3 sequence: CASSPGQIKNTEAFF. The CDR3 DNA follows: TGTGCCAGCAGCCCTGGACAGATCAAGAACACTGAAGCTTTCTTT.

Comment on this clonotype: A much larger clone sits a single nucleotide away, making a read error possible. The genes are TRBV5-1 and TRBJ2-1; a possible D gene is TRBD2 (5 bases). Germline V gene data show CDR1 as SGHRS and CDR2 as YFSETQ. With 4 bases removed from V and 2 bases from J, the gap between germline ends came to 10 bases. The CDR3 has 14 amino acids. CDR3 loop: CASSGSAAYNEQFF. The CDR3, as DNA: TGCGCCAGCAGCGGTAGCGCGGCCTACAATGAGCAGTTCTTC.

This clonotype was picked up many times. The V gene is TRBV9, the J gene TRBJ2-7; D possibly corresponds to TRBD1 (7 bases). The V gene lost 4 bases and the J gene lost 3 bases, with 14 bases spanning the gap. The CDR3 loop spans 14 amino acids. Germline CDR1 is SGDLS and CDR2 is YYNGEE. DNA of the CDR3: TGTGCCAGCAGCCCTCAGGGGGGTGGCTACGAGCAGTACTTC. Translated, it gives CASSPQGGGYEQYF.

This clonotype was found many times. The chain uses TRBV28 and TRBJ2-1; 10 bases are shared with TRBD2. Trimming cost V 2 bases and J 5 bases; bases outside gene matches: 9. The CDR3 is 17 amino acids. Germline CDR1 is MDHEN and CDR2 is SYDVKM. CDR3 amino acids: CASSLTSGTGLDNEQFF. The CDR3 region has the DNA TGTGCCAGCAGTTTAACTAGCGGGACGGGTTTGGACAATGAGCAGTTCTTC. Drawing the rest from reference TRBV28 and TRBJ2-1, the complete variable domain is DVKVTQSSRYLVKRTGEKVFLECVQDMDHENMFWYRQDPGLGLRLIYFSYDVKMKEKGDIPEGYSVSREKKERFSLILESASTNQTSMYLCASSLTSGTGLDNEQFFGPGTRLTVL.

This clonotype was seen many times. The chain has TRBV5-5 and TRBJ2-3; D unresolved. Germline CDR1 SGHKS, CDR2 YYEKEE (reference sequence). This CDR3 has 17 residues. Trimming cost V 1 base and J 2 bases, with 17 bases left between them. The CDR3 DNA follows: TGTGCCAGCAGCTTGAGGGCCGGGCCCCTATTCACAGATACGCAGTATTTT. Translating gives CASSLRAGPLFTDTQYF.

This clonotype was observed many times. The rearrangement joins TRBV12-3 or TRBV12-4 to TRBJ2-7; 8 bases agree with TRBD1. This CDR3 region has 15 residues. V dropped 5 bases and J dropped 0; count of bases not matched to a gene: 6. CDR3 DNA: TGTGCCAGCAGTGCCTCCGGGACAGGCTCCTACGAGCAGTACTTC. Translating gives CASSASGTGSYEQYF.

This clonotype was found many times. The chain employs TRBV19 and TRBJ2-3; D gene ambiguous. Germline V lookup: CDR1 LNHDA, CDR2 SQIVND (reference sequence). The CDR3 is 14 amino acids. The V and J ends lost 4 bases and 2 bases respectively, with 10 bases between them. CDR3 sequence: CASSNRHLTDTQYF. CDR3 DNA sequence: TGTGCCAGTAGTAACAGACACCTCACAGATACGCAGTATTTT.

This clonotype appeared many times. The junction shows a germline mismatch at one end, possibly a read error. This chain uses TRBV4-2 with TRBJ2-3; D tentatively reads TRBD1 or TRBD2 (6 bases each). CDR1 LGHNA and CDR2 YNFKEQ come from the germline V gene. The CDR3 totals 16 residues. The CDR3 DNA reads as TGTGCCAGCAGCCGTCCCGGGACCACGGGGGCAGATATGCAGTATTTT. Translated, it gives CASSRPGTTGADMQYF.

This clonotype was recorded at least ten times. The chain recombines TRBV5-1 with TRBJ2-7; 10 positions match TRBD2. CDR1 and CDR2 (germline): SGHRS, YFSETQ. Trimming cost V 0 bases and J 5 bases; bases outside gene matches: 5. This CDR3 has 15 residues. The CDR3 sequence: CASSLVLAGEHEQYF. CDR3 in DNA: TGCGCCAGCAGCTTGGTTCTAGCGGGAGAGCACGAGCAGTACTTC.

This clonotype was observed at least ten times. This rearrangement joins TRBV2 to TRBJ2-1; TRBD2 matches 15 bases. CDR1 and CDR2 from the germline V gene are SNHLY and FYNNEI. Losses at the gene ends were 4 bases for V and 7 bases for J; bases not matched to a gene: 14. CDR3 length: 19 residues. CDR3 residues: CASSALGLAGGPGLNEQFF. CDR3 nucleotides: TGTGCCAGCAGTGCCCTCGGACTAGCGGGAGGGCCGGGTTTGAATGAGCAGTTCTTC.

This clonotype was counted ten times or more. The genes are TRBV7-2 and TRBJ2-7; perhaps TRBD1 as D (5 bases). V was trimmed by 0 bases and J by 5 bases, leaving 14 bases between them. This CDR3 has 15 amino acids. Germline V CDR1 and CDR2: SGHTA, FQGNSA. The CDR3 nucleotides are TGTGCCAGCAGCTTAGCGTCCAGGGAATATCACGAGCAGTACTTC. Translation: CASSLASREYHEQYF.

This clonotype was seen repeatedly, ten times or more. V and J are TRBV7-2 and TRBJ2-3; D ambiguous. The CDR3 has 11 residues. Between the trimmed V and J ends, which lost 4 bases and 9 bases, there was a span of 8 bases. Germline V gene data show CDR1 as SGHTA and CDR2 as FQGNSA. For the CDR3, the DNA is TGTGCCAGCAGCTCCAGACTCACGCAGTATTTT. It is translated as CASSSRLTQYF.

J is TRBJ2-7 and V is TRBV6-2 or TRBV6-3; no clear D. This CDR3 region has 14 residues. In germline, CDR1 is MNHEY, CDR2 SVGEGT. V was pared by 7 bases and J by 0 bases, with 13 bases between. The CDR3 DNA reads TGTGCCAGCACCCTGGACGGGCGCTCCTACGAGCAGTACTTC. Protein: CASTLDGRSYEQYF.

This clonotype was counted many times. This chain joins TRBV7-8 and TRBJ2-7; D is uncertain. Trimming removed 3 bases from V and 5 bases from J, with 8 bases in between. Per the germline V gene, CDR1 is SGHVS and CDR2 is FQNEAQ. The CDR3 is 12 amino acids. Here the CDR3 DNA reads TGTGCCAGCAGCTTGTTCTCAGACGAGCAGTACTTC. Protein: CASSLFSDEQYF.

In DNA form, the CDR3 reads TGTGCCAGCAGCTTAGATGGGAGAGTAGCGGGCGGAGAGCAGTACTTC. This codes for CASSLDGRVAGGEQYF. The rearrangement uses TRBV7-2 and TRBJ2-7; 7 nucleotides line up with TRBD2. The germline gives CDR1 SGHTA, CDR2 FQGNSA. This CDR3 region has 16 residues. V shed 1 base, J shed 7 bases, and the junction held 13 bases outside the gene matches.

This chain links TRBV6-1 with TRBJ2-7, with D maybe TRBD2 (5 bases). This CDR3 is built from 14 residues. From germline, CDR1 is MNHNS and CDR2 SASEGT. V shed 7 bases and J shed 2 bases, with 15 bases lying between them. CDR3 in amino acids: CASTQGLGPYEQYF. The DNA of the CDR3 is TGTGCCAGCACCCAAGGACTGGGCCCCTACGAGCAGTACTTC.

This clonotype was seen many times. The J gene is TRBJ1-2, the V gene TRBV4-1; no firm D call. The CDR3 has 14 residues. V lost 4 bases, J lost 2 bases, and 11 bases lay in between. Germline V gene lookup returns CDR1 MGHRA and CDR2 YSYEKL. CDR3 region: CASSPDYSNYGYTF. DNA of the CDR3: TGCGCCAGCAGCCCTGATTACTCCAACTATGGCTACACCTTC.

CDR3 sequence (DNA): TGTGCCAGCTCACCAGGGACTGGGCCACAGGATACGCAGTATTTT. As protein: CASSPGTGPQDTQYF. V is TRBV18 and J is TRBJ2-3; the D gene is possibly TRBD2 (6 bases). Germline V lookup: CDR1 KGHSH, CDR2 LQKENI. This CDR3 is built from 15 residues. Trimming cost V 2 bases and J 6 bases, with 15 bases left between them.

Of note for this clonotype: One base away lies a much larger clone, so this may be a sequencing read error. This rearrangement joins TRBV19 to TRBJ1-1; no reliable D call. The germline gives CDR1 LNHDA, CDR2 SQIVND (reference sequence). The CDR3 covers 12 residues. The V gene lost 3 bases and the J gene lost 8 bases, with 10 bases spanning the gap. The CDR3 loop reads CASSIRACEAFF. The CDR3 DNA reads TGTGCCAGTAGTATTCGTGCGTGCGAAGCTTTCTTT. The entire variable domain, with the rest obtained from reference TRBV19 and TRBJ1-1, is as follows: DGGITQSPKYLFRKEGQNVTLSCEQNLNHDAMYWYRQDPGQGLRLIYYSQIVNDFQKGDIAEGYSVSREKKESFPLTVTSAQKNPTAFYLCASSIRACEAFFGQGTRLTVV.

Ten or more counts support this clonotype. This chain uses TRBV7-8 with TRBJ2-7; D gene ambiguous. The germline V gene encodes CDR1 SGHVS and CDR2 FQNEAQ. Trimming stripped 5 bases from V and 3 bases from J, with 8 bases between. The length of the CDR3 is 12 residues. The CDR3 bases are TGTGCCAGCAGCCGGTCAATCTACGAGCAGTACTTC. Its protein is CASSRSIYEQYF.

Notes on this clonotype: A much larger clone lies a single base off, so this may be a read error. The chain uses TRBV3-1 and TRBJ2-7; TRBD2 matches 7 bases. The CDR3 has 15 amino acids. The V gene end was trimmed by 4 bases and the J gene end by 3 bases; junction bases not matched to a gene: 9. Per germline, CDR1 LGHDT and CDR2 YNNKEL (reference sequence). CDR3 bases: TGTGCCAGCAGCCCACAGCGGGATGACGACTACGAGCAGTACTTC. As protein: CASSPQRDDDYEQYF.

This clonotype appeared many times. The J gene is TRBJ2-1, the V gene TRBV29-1, with 9 positions matching TRBD2. V shed 3 bases, J shed 9 bases, and the junction held 12 bases outside the gene matches. Germline CDR1 SQVTM, CDR2 ANQGSEA. There are 15 residues in the CDR3. CDR3 region: CSVEGRRREGPEQFF. In DNA form, the CDR3 reads TGCAGCGTTGAGGGTAGGAGGCGGGAGGGCCCTGAGCAGTTCTTC.